This T cell receptor (beta chain) was retrieved from a study of T cell responses to AZD1222 COVID-19 vaccine. Broader study findings: Donors were chiefly white British, with a greater number of females, and clonal diversity was perhaps underestimated.

Profiled with immunoSEQ multiplex PCR; TCRdb holds only in-frame clones, not every one. This sample yields around 120,000 clones, of which around 92% are seen a single time; around 15% belongs to the top ten. Turning to this clone: The antigen remains undetermined.

This CDR3 has 13 residues. The V gene lost 7 bases and the J gene lost 0 bases, with 10 bases spanning the gap. CDR1 MNHEY and CDR2 SVGAGI come from the germline V gene. The sequence came from an adult in good health. The chain uses TRBV6-5 and TRBJ2-7, with D maybe TRBD2 (6 bases). This specimen consisted of peripheral blood, obtained on day 0 of AZD1222 vaccination. CDR3 residues: CASTQGGSYEQYF. CDR3 nucleotide sequence: TGTGCCAGCACCCAGGGAGGCTCCTACGAGCAGTACTTC.